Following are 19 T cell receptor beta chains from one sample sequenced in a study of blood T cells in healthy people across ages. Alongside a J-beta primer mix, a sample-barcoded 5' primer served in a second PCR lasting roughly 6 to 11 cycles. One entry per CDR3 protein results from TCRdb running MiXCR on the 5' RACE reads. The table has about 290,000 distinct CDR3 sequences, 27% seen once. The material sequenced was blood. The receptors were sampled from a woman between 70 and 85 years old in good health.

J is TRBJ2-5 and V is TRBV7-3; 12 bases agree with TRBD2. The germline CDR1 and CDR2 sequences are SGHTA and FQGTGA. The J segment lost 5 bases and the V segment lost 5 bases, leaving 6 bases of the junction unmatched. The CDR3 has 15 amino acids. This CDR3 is CASSRTSGRSETQYF. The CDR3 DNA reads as TGTGCCAGCAGCCGCACTAGCGGGAGGAGTGAGACCCAGTACTTC.

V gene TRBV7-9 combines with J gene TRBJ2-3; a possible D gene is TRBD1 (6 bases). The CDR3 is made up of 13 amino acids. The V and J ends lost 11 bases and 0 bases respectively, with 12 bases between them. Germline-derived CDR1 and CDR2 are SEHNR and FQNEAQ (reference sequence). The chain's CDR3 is CAGAGTSTDTQYF. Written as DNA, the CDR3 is TGTGCCGGCGCCGGGACAAGCACAGATACGCAGTATTTT.

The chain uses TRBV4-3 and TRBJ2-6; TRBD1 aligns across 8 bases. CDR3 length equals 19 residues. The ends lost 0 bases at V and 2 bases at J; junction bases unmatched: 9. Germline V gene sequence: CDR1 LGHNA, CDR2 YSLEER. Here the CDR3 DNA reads TGCGCCAGCAGCCAAGATATAACAGGGGGTTTAGCTGGGGCCAACGTCCTGACTTTC. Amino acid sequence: CASSQDITGGLAGANVLTF.

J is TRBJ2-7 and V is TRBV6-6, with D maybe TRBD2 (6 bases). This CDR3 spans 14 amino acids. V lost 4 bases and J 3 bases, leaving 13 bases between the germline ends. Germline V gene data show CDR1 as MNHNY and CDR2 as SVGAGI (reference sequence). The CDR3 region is CASSFGASVYEQYF. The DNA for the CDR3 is TGTGCCAGCAGTTTTGGGGCTAGCGTCTACGAGCAGTACTTC.

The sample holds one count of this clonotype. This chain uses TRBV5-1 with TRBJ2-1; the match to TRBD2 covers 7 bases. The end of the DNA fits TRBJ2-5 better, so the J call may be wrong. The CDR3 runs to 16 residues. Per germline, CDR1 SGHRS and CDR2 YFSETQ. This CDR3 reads CASSLEPAGSTETQYF. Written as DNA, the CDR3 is TGCGCCAGCAGCTTGGAGCCAGCGGGAAGTACGGAGACCCAGTACTTC.

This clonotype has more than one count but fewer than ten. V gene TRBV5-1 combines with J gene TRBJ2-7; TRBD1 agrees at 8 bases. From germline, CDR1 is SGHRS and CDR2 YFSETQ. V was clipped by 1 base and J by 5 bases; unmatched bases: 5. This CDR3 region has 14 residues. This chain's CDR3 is CASSLRGQAHEQYF. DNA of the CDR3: TGCGCCAGCAGCTTGCGGGGACAGGCCCACGAGCAGTACTTC. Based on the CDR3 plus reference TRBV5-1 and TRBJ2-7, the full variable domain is KAGVTQTPRYLIKTRGQQVTLSCSPISGHRSVSWYQQTPGQGLQFLFEYFSETQRNKGNFPGRFSGRQFSNSRSEMNVSTLELGDSALYLCASSLRGQAHEQYFGPGTRLTVT.

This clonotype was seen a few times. The CDR3: CASSYSNLRLNQPQHF. The CDR3 nucleotides read TGTGCCAGCAGTTACTCGAATTTGAGGCTGAATCAGCCCCAGCATTTT. V gene TRBV6-6 combines with J gene TRBJ1-5; no definite D call. Germline values: CDR1 MNHNY, CDR2 SVGAGI (reference sequence). Trimming took off 0 bases at V and 4 bases at J, with 13 bases between the two ends. The CDR3 has 16 amino acids.

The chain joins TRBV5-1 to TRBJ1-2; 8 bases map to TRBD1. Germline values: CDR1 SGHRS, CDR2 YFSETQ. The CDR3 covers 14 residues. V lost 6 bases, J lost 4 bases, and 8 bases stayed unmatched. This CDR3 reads CASTDRTGFYGYTF. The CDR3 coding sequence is TGCGCCAGCACGGACCGGACAGGGTTCTATGGCTACACCTTC.

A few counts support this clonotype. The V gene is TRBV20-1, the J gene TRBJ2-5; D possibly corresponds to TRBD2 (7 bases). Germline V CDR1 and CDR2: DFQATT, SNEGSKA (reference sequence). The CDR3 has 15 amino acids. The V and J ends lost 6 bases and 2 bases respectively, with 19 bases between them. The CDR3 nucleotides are TGCAGTGCCAATATTCGGGGGGCCCGACAAGAGACCCAGTACTTC. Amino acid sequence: CSANIRGARQETQYF.

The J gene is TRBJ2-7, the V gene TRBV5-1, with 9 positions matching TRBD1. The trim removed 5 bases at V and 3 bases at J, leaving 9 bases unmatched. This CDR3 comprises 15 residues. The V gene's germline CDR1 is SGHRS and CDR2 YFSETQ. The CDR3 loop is CASRQPDRGVYEQYF. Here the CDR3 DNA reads TGCGCCAGCAGGCAGCCGGACAGGGGCGTCTACGAGCAGTACTTC.

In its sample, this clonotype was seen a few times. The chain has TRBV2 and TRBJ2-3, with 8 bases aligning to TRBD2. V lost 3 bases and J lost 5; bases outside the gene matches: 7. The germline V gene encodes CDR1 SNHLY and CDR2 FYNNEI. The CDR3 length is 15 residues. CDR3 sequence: CASSELAGLGDTQYF. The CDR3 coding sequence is TGTGCCAGCAGTGAGTTAGCGGGACTGGGAGATACGCAGTATTTT.

The CDR3, as DNA: TGTGCCAGCAGCTTGGCCGGGACTAGCAACCAAGAGACCCAGTACTTC. This codes for CASSLAGTSNQETQYF. The V gene is TRBV5-6, the J gene TRBJ2-5; 9 nucleotides agree with TRBD2. Germline assignment: CDR1 SGHDT and CDR2 YYEEEE. The CDR3 covers 16 residues. V was clipped by 0 bases and J by 0 bases; unmatched bases: 3.

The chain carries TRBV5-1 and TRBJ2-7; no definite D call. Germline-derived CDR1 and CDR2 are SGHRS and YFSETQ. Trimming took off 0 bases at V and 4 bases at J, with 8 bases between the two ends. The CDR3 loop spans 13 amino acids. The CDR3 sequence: CASSLAVGYEQYF. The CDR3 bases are TGCGCCAGCAGCTTGGCCGTTGGTTACGAGCAGTACTTC.

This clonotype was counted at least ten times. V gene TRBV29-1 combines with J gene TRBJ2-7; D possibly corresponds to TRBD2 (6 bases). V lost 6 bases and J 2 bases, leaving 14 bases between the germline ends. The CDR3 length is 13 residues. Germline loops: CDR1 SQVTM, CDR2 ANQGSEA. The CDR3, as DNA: TGCAGCGTAACGGACTATAACCCCTACGAGCAGTACTTC. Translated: CSVTDYNPYEQYF.

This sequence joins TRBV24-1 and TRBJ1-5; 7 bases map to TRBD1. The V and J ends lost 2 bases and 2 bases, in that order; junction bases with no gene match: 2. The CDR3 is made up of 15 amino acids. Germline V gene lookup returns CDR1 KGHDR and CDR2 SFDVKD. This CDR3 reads CATSDSTGGNQPQHF. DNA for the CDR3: TGTGCCACCAGTGATTCCACAGGGGGCAATCAGCCCCAGCATTTT.

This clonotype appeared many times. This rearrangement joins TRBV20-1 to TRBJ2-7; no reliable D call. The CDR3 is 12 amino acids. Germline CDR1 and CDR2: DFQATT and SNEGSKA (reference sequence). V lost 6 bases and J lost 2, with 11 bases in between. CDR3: CSAPRSTYEQYF. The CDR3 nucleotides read TGCAGTGCCCCTAGGTCCACCTACGAGCAGTACTTC.

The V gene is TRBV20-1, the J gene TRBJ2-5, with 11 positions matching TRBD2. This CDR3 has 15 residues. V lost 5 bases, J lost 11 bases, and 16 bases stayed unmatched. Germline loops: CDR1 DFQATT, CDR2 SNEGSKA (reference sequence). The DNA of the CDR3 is TGCAGTGCTCTTAGCGGGAGGGCCCACCTAGGGGAGCAGTACTTC. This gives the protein CSALSGRAHLGEQYF.

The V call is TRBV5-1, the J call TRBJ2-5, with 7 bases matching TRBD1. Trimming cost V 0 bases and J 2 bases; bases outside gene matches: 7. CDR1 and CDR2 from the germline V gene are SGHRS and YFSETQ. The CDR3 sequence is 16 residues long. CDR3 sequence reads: CASSLGATGWQETQYF. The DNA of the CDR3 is TGCGCCAGCAGCTTGGGGGCGACAGGGTGGCAAGAGACCCAGTACTTC.

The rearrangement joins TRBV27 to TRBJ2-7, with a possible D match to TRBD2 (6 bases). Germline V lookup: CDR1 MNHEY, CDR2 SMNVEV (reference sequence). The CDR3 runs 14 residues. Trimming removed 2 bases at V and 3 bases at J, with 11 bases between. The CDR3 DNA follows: TGTGCCAGCAGTTTAGAGGGGACTCGCTACGAGCAGTACTTC. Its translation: CASSLEGTRYEQYF.